This T cell receptor beta chain was retrieved from a study of blood T cell repertoires in COVID-19. For the study at large: Sites across the United States, Italy and Spain contributed samples from acute and convalescent COVID-19.

Cohort allocation depended upon clinical history that participants reported. Trimming stripped 4 bases from V and 0 bases from J, with 3 bases between. The CDR3 has 12 amino acids. The repertoire was sequenced with immunoSEQ multiplex PCR; TCRdb's copy has only in-frame clones and lacks some. The repertoire has about 240,000 clones, approximately 84% of them found once; the top ten carry around 3.3%. The clonotype originates from a woman aged 40 to 49 with acute COVID-19. Material: PBMCs or T cells enriched from blood (not recorded which). The rearrangement uses TRBV12-3 or TRBV12-4 and TRBJ1-2, with D unresolved. The CDR3 is CASSYSNYGYTF. The CDR3 DNA reads TGTGCCAGCAGTTACTCTAACTATGGCTACACCTTC.